This paragraph covers one T cell receptor beta chain sequence. TCRdb re-called the RACE reads through MiXCR, storing one row per CDR3 protein. The sample yields more than 150,000 distinct CDR3 sequences, around 13% seen once. This specimen comes from a study of human T cells and chemical hapten exposure. Time point given: patch test 1, 2 weeks after DPC sensitization. Treatment indicated: therapeutic diphenylcyclopropenone sensitization with weekly scalp DPC. Alopecia patients, 18 to 70 years old and DPC-suitable, served as donors. Germline CDR1 MDHEN, CDR2 SYDVKM. Trimming took off 7 bases at V and 5 bases at J, with 8 bases between the two ends. CDR3 length: 11 amino acids.

This chain uses TRBV28 with TRBJ1-2; D is unresolved. The clonotype was recovered from a woman aged 30 to 39 with alopecia areata. Some clones in this sample may be carry-over from other donors' samples. Specimen: whole blood, collected in connection with sensitization to the hapten diphenylcyclopropenone (DPC). The CDR3 spells CASKKEYGYTF. CDR3 DNA: TGTGCCAGCAAGAAGGAATATGGCTACACCTTC.